The 18 T cell receptor beta chains below come from one sample, sequenced in a study of spatial heterogeneity in lung cancer. Time point given: sample taken at primary tumor resection. In each case, whole RNA from tumor, nontumor lung or frozen PBMC was sequenced unsorted. In TCRdb, the 5' RACE reads were re-called with MiXCR into one record per CDR3 protein. The table lists approximately 29,000 distinct CDR3 sequences, about 8.1% of them singletons. Sequencing used PBMCs, obtained at surgery. These receptors came from a female donor with early-stage non-small cell lung cancer.

This clonotype was seen ten or more times. The chain recombines TRBV6-5 with TRBJ1-3; D not resolved. The CDR3 runs 13 residues. Trimming cost V 7 bases and J 0 bases, with 7 bases left between them. Germline V CDR1 and CDR2: MNHEY, SVGAGI. CDR3 sequence (DNA): TGTGCCAGCACAAGAAGCTCTGGAAACACCATATATTTT. It is translated as CASTRSSGNTIYF.

This clonotype was counted ten times or more. J is TRBJ1-4 and V is TRBV4-3; D unclear. Trimming stripped 1 base from V and 8 bases from J, with 14 bases between. The CDR3 runs 15 residues. CDR1 and CDR2 (germline): LGHNA, YSLEER. CDR3 DNA: TGCGCCAGCAGCCAAGGGTGGAGAGTAAGCGAAAAACTGTTTTTT. Translation: CASSQGWRVSEKLFF.

The chain joins TRBV5-8 to TRBJ2-5; TRBD2 aligns across 13 bases. CDR1 and CDR2 from the germline V gene are SGHTS and YDEGEE. This CDR3 region has 15 residues. V dropped 4 bases and J dropped 5; count of bases not matched to a gene: 5. The CDR3 here is CASSSGLAGAETQYF. CDR3 DNA: TGTGCCAGCAGCAGTGGACTAGCGGGAGCTGAGACCCAGTACTTC.

This clonotype was seen a handful of times. The chain is built from TRBV28 and TRBJ2-5, with 7 nucleotides matching TRBD1. Germline CDR1 MDHEN, CDR2 SYDVKM. The CDR3 covers 16 residues. V lost 7 bases to trimming and J lost 1 base; unmatched junction nucleotides: 12. CDR3 coding DNA: TGTGCCAGCAACCCCATCCAGGGGGTGGGCCAAGAGACCCAGTACTTC. Amino acid sequence: CASNPIQGVGQETQYF.

This clonotype was detected only a few times. This chain joins TRBV6-2 or TRBV6-3 and TRBJ2-5; 10 bases line up with TRBD2. Germline V gene lookup returns CDR1 MNHEY and CDR2 SVGEGT. Unmatched junction bases numbered 9, after V lost 6 bases and J lost 5 bases. There are 15 residues in the CDR3. The CDR3 nucleotides are TGTGCCAGCAGAAAGCGGGAGGGCCTCTCGGAGACCCAGTACTTC. Its protein product is CASRKREGLSETQYF.

This clonotype has only a few counts. This chain joins TRBV3-1 and TRBJ1-1; D is undetermined. This CDR3 region has 13 residues. CDR1 is LGHDT and CDR2 is YNNKEL in the germline V gene (reference sequence). V gave up 2 bases and J gave up 3 bases, with 7 bases separating them. The CDR3 here is CASSQHSHTEAFF. As DNA, the CDR3 is TGTGCCAGCAGCCAACACAGCCACACTGAAGCTTTCTTT.

This clonotype was recorded a few times. This chain joins TRBV11-2 and TRBJ2-1, with 9 nucleotides matching TRBD2. V was pared by 2 bases and J by 8 bases, with 4 bases of the junction left unmatched. CDR1 and CDR2 from the germline V gene are SGHAT and FQNNGV. The CDR3 loop spans 14 amino acids. CDR3 residues: CASSLNSGSDEQFF. Here the CDR3 DNA reads TGTGCCAGCAGCTTAAATAGCGGGAGCGATGAGCAGTTCTTC.

Ten or more counts support this clonotype. The rearrangement uses TRBV3-1 and TRBJ2-1, with a tentative D call TRBD2 (6 bases). Germline V gene data show CDR1 as LGHDT and CDR2 as YNNKEL (reference sequence). This CDR3 is 14 amino acids long. V shed 4 bases and J shed 5 bases, with 12 bases lying between them. This CDR3 is CASSLREFDNEQFF. The CDR3 coding sequence is TGTGCCAGCAGCCTTCGGGAGTTTGACAATGAGCAGTTCTTC.

Many counts were recorded for this clonotype. The rearrangement uses TRBV29-1 and TRBJ1-3; the match to TRBD1 covers 7 bases. The CDR3 extends over 13 amino acids. V trimming: 4 bases; J trimming: 0 bases; junction bases outside the gene matches: 0. Germline V gene lookup returns CDR1 SQVTM and CDR2 ANQGSEA. For the CDR3, the DNA is TGCAGCGTTGGGGACAGCTCTGGAAACACCATATATTTT. This sequence encodes CSVGDSSGNTIYF.

This clonotype was detected many times. The chain couples TRBV7-2 to TRBJ1-2, with D possibly being TRBD1 (5 bases). The CDR3 sequence is 14 residues long. Germline CDR1 SGHTA, CDR2 FQGNSA. Deletions cut 1 base from V and 4 bases from J, with 10 bases between. The DNA for the CDR3 is TGTGCCAGCAGCTTAGAACCCCAGGGCTATGGCTACACCTTC. It specifies CASSLEPQGYGYTF. Combining the CDR3 with reference TRBV7-2 and TRBJ1-2 gives the whole variable domain GAGVSQSPSNKVTEKGKDVELRCDPISGHTALYWYRQSLGQGLEFLIYFQGNSAPDKSGLPSDRFSAERTGGSVSTLTIQRTQQEDSAVYLCASSLEPQGYGYTFGSGTRLTVV.

This clonotype was found many times. CDR3 amino acids: CASSPGSGANVLTF. In DNA, the CDR3 is TGTGCCAGCTCACCAGGGTCTGGGGCCAACGTCCTGACTTTC. The rearrangement links TRBV18 to TRBJ2-6; D gene uncertain. In germline, CDR1 is KGHSH, CDR2 LQKENI. The ends were cut back, 2 bases at V and 1 base at J, with 3 bases in the middle. The CDR3 length is 14 residues. The whole variable domain, filled in from reference TRBV18 and TRBJ2-6, reads NAGVMQNPRHLVRRRGQEARLRCSPMKGHSHVYWYRQLPEEGLKFMVYLQKENIIDESGMPKERFSAEFPKEGPSILRIQQVVRGDSAAYFCASSPGSGANVLTFGAGSRLTVL.

The chain couples TRBV23-1 to TRBJ1-4; D might be TRBD1 (6 bases). TRBV23-1 qualifies as an ORF whose function is uncertain. Trimming took off 5 bases at V and 0 bases at J, with 31 bases between the two ends. This CDR3 spans 22 amino acids. The CDR3 DNA follows: TGCGCCAGCAGTATTACCGCACCCAGGGGAAGAATTGGGAAAGCAACTAATGAAAAACTGTTTTTT. It is translated as CASSITAPRGRIGKATNEKLFF.

This CDR3 is CASSVGTSRVETQYF. In DNA, the CDR3 is TGTGCCAGCAGTGTCGGGACTAGCCGGGTAGAGACCCAGTACTTC. V and J are TRBV2 and TRBJ2-5; 9 nucleotides match TRBD2. Germline lookup yields CDR1 SNHLY and CDR2 FYNNEI. The V segment lost 4 bases and the J segment 4 bases; nucleotides outside the gene matches: 7. There are 15 residues in the CDR3.

This clonotype was detected ten times or more. V gene TRBV6-2 or TRBV6-3 combines with J gene TRBJ1-5, with a tentative D call TRBD1 (6 bases). Germline V CDR1 and CDR2: MNHEY, SVGEGT. The V end was cut by 6 bases, the J end by 7 bases, with 16 bases between. The CDR3 length is 14 residues. The CDR3 spells CASSYGGARQPQHF. CDR3 nucleotide sequence: TGTGCCAGCAGCTACGGGGGGGCGAGACAGCCCCAGCATTTT.

The sample holds a few counts of this clonotype. A much larger clone lies a single base off, so this may be a read error. The chain has TRBV15 and TRBJ2-1; D may be TRBD1 (6 bases). Germline assignment: CDR1 LNHNV and CDR2 YYDKDF (reference sequence). The CDR3 runs to 18 residues. The CDR3 reads CVTSRLLQGYYKYNEQFF. In DNA form, the CDR3 reads TGTGTCACCAGCAGACTATTGCAGGGGTATTACAAATACAATGAGCAGTTCTTC.

The chain recombines TRBV6-6 with TRBJ2-3; D is uncertain. Germline CDR1 and CDR2: MNHNY and SVGAGI (reference sequence). There are 11 residues in the CDR3. The V gene lost 6 bases and the J gene lost 3 bases, with 4 bases spanning the gap. For the CDR3, the DNA is TGTGCCAGCAGCCGGACAGATACGCAGTATTTT. Translation gives CASSRTDTQYF.

Only a few counts were recorded for this clonotype. This rearrangement joins TRBV20-1 to TRBJ2-3; TRBD2 matches at 7 bases. Germline V gives CDR1 DFQATT, CDR2 SNEGSKA (reference sequence). The V and J ends lost 6 bases and 9 bases, in that order; junction bases with no gene match: 18. CDR3 length: 15 residues. The CDR3 reads CSAELVSGGRGTQYF. CDR3 DNA sequence: TGCAGTGCCGAGCTTGTTTCGGGCGGGAGAGGCACGCAGTATTTT.

This clonotype was seen more than once but under ten times. The genes are TRBV20-1 and TRBJ2-1; D might be TRBD2 (5 bases). Germline CDR1 DFQATT, CDR2 SNEGSKA (reference sequence). Deletions cut 8 bases from V and 3 bases from J, with 11 bases between. The CDR3 loop spans 12 amino acids. The CDR3 region has the DNA TGCAGTAGACTACTCCTCTACAATGAGCAGTTCTTC. This gives the protein CSRLLLYNEQFF.